This passage covers 25 T cell receptor beta chains from one sample sequenced in a study of T cell repertoires in cytomegalovirus infection. Each CDR3 protein gets one entry after TCRdb re-called the reads with MiXCR. The repertoire has roughly 320,000 distinct CDR3 sequences, over 7.5% of them found once; the top ten carry over 3.5%. Sample: PBMCs. These receptors all stem from a human donor in good health (CMV status not recorded). Some clones in this sample may be carry-over from other donors' samples.

This chain uses TRBV19 with TRBJ1-1, with no clear D. In germline, CDR1 is LNHDA, CDR2 SQIVND (reference sequence). The CDR3 runs to 13 residues. V lost 8 bases and J 10 bases, leaving 20 bases between the germline ends. CDR3 in DNA: TGTGCCAGTCTGGACGGACTAACCATAAGAGCTTTCTTT. Protein product: CASLDGLTIRAFF. Looking up the rest from reference TRBV19 and TRBJ1-1 gives the full variable domain: DGGITQSPKYLFRKEGQNVTLSCEQNLNHDAMYWYRQDPGQGLRLIYYSQIVNDFQKGDIAEGYSVSREKKESFPLTVTSAQKNPTAFYLCASLDGLTIRAFFGQGTRLTVV.

This clonotype appeared a few times. V is TRBV7-6 and J is TRBJ2-7, with TRBD2 matching over 12 bases. CDR3 length: 17 amino acids. Germline assignment: CDR1 SGHVS and CDR2 FNYEAQ. The V segment lost 5 bases and the J segment 6 bases; nucleotides outside the gene matches: 14. CDR3 nucleotides: TGTGCCAGCAGCCCGCAAGGGGGTGAACTAGCGGGAGGCGAGCAGTACTTC. Translation gives CASSPQGGELAGGEQYF.

This clonotype showed up just a few times. The chain carries TRBV11-1 and TRBJ2-1, with 11 bases fitting TRBD2. Trimming at V came to 5 bases and at J to 5 bases, leaving 8 bases not matched to a gene. The germline V gene has CDR1 SGHAT and CDR2 FQDESV (reference sequence). The CDR3 runs 16 residues. The CDR3 DNA reads TGTGCCAGCAGCCGACCCGGGACTAGCGGTAACAATGAGCAGTTCTTC. This gives the protein CASSRPGTSGNNEQFF.

The rearrangement joins TRBV6-1 to TRBJ2-7; 7 nucleotides line up with TRBD1. With 6 bases clipped from V and 5 bases from J, the junction kept 7 bases outside the gene matches. The CDR3 length is 13 residues. Looked up from germline, CDR1 is MNHNS and CDR2 is SASEGT. CDR3 nucleotides: TGTGCCAGCAGAGAAACAGGGGTCAACGAGCAGTACTTC. This translates into CASRETGVNEQYF.

V is TRBV5-4 and J is TRBJ2-1; D is ambiguous. Germline CDR1 and CDR2: SGHNT and YYREEE (reference sequence). The CDR3 is 16 residues long. V lost 3 bases, J lost 0 bases, and 13 bases lay in between. For the CDR3, the DNA is TGTGCCAGCAGCTCGAGGACGCTGAGCTCCTACAATGAGCAGTTCTTC. It is translated as CASSSRTLSSYNEQFF.

The sample holds a few counts of this clonotype. The genes are TRBV7-4 and TRBJ2-5; 7 nucleotides align to TRBD2. The trim removed 1 base at V and 0 bases at J, leaving 8 bases unmatched. Germline CDR1 SGHVT, CDR2 SQSDAQ. The CDR3 is 17 residues long. This chain's CDR3 is CASSLGSAGNNQETQYF. The CDR3 nucleotides read TGTGCCAGCAGCTTAGGGTCAGCGGGGAATAACCAAGAGACCCAGTACTTC.

This sequence joins TRBV20-1 and TRBJ2-3; TRBD2 is a possible D gene (6 bases). The V end lost 6 bases, the J end lost 2 bases, and 15 bases lay between the germline ends. CDR1 and CDR2 from the germline V gene are DFQATT and SNEGSKA (reference sequence). The CDR3 is 14 amino acids. CDR3 DNA sequence: TGCAGTGCCCCCGGACTATTCCCCACAGATACGCAGTATTTT. Residues: CSAPGLFPTDTQYF.

This rearrangement joins TRBV7-2 to TRBJ1-2, with 8 bases matching TRBD1. J was trimmed by 4 bases and V by 1 base; bases with no gene match: 5. CDR1 and CDR2 (germline): SGHTA, FQGNSA. The CDR3 is 15 residues long. In DNA, the CDR3 is TGTGCCAGCAGCTTAGGCGACAGGGGAGTCTATGGCTACACCTTC. Translated, it gives CASSLGDRGVYGYTF.

This clonotype was detected ten times or more. The chain employs TRBV11-2 and TRBJ1-1; tentatively, D is TRBD1 (5 bases). V was cut by 7 bases and J by 0 bases, with 15 bases left in between. Germline V gene data show CDR1 as SGHAT and CDR2 as FQNNGV. This CDR3 spans 15 amino acids. The CDR3 coding sequence is TGTGCCAGCAACCTAGCGGGGACCCTGAACACTGAAGCTTTCTTT. This translates into CASNLAGTLNTEAFF.

This clonotype was counted only a few times. The genes are TRBV14 and TRBJ2-1; D not resolved. The V end was cut by 3 bases, the J end by 0 bases, with 12 bases between. From germline, CDR1 is SGHDN and CDR2 FVKESK. This CDR3 spans 16 amino acids. The CDR3 sequence: CASSQDRSASYNEQFF. The CDR3, as DNA: TGTGCCAGCAGCCAGGATCGGAGTGCCTCCTACAATGAGCAGTTCTTC.

This clonotype came up many times. This chain links TRBV7-2 with TRBJ1-2, with D possibly being TRBD1 (5 bases). Per the germline V gene, CDR1 is SGHTA and CDR2 is FQGNSA. The germline V and J ends were trimmed by 1 base and 7 bases, with 13 bases remaining between them. The CDR3 contains 14 residues. CDR3: CASSLDYRTAGYTF. CDR3 nucleotides: TGTGCCAGCAGCTTAGACTACAGGACGGCTGGCTACACCTTC.

This clonotype was seen ten or more times. The gene calls are TRBV6-2 or TRBV6-3 and TRBJ2-4, with 7 nucleotides matching TRBD2. V lost 0 bases and J lost 0; bases outside the gene matches: 5. The CDR3 spans 17 residues. The germline CDR1 and CDR2 sequences are MNHEY and SVGEGT. The CDR3 sequence: CASSYSERGLAKNIQYF. The CDR3 DNA reads TGTGCCAGCAGTTACTCAGAGCGGGGACTAGCCAAAAACATTCAGTACTTC.

This clonotype occurred many times. The CDR3 sequence: CATSDRKRDIQETQYF. Here the CDR3 DNA reads TGTGCCACCAGTGATAGAAAAAGGGATATCCAAGAGACCCAGTACTTC. The chain recombines TRBV24-1 with TRBJ2-5; no firm D call. The CDR3 extends over 16 amino acids. Per the germline V gene, CDR1 is KGHDR and CDR2 is SFDVKD. V gave up 3 bases and J gave up 1 base, with 14 bases separating them.

This clonotype was detected only a few times. The CDR3 DNA reads as TGTGCCAGCATCGACAGGGAAAGAGGTGGGAAACTGTTTTTT. This sequence encodes CASIDRERGGKLFF. The V and J genes are TRBV28 and TRBJ1-4; 7 bases map to TRBD1. CDR1 is MDHEN and CDR2 is SYDVKM in the germline V gene. The CDR3 runs to 14 residues. V was clipped by 7 bases and J by 11 bases; unmatched bases: 13.

In this sample, this clonotype turned up a few times. The J gene is TRBJ1-1, the V gene TRBV4-2; 7 bases align to TRBD1. The junction had 4 bases not matched to a gene; V was cut back by 0 bases and J by 6 bases. CDR1 LGHNA and CDR2 YNFKEQ come from the germline V gene. The CDR3 sequence is 14 residues long. CDR3 coding DNA: TGTGCCAGCAGCCAAGAGGCAGGGGGAGCTGAAGCTTTCTTT. This gives the protein CASSQEAGGAEAFF.

The chain recombines TRBV5-4 with TRBJ2-1, with 10 bases identical to TRBD2. The trim removed 4 bases at V and 7 bases at J, leaving 5 bases unmatched. The CDR3 sequence is 14 residues long. From germline, CDR1 is SGHNT and CDR2 YYREEE (reference sequence). This CDR3 is CASSPRGLANEQFF. DNA of the CDR3: TGTGCCAGCAGCCCGAGGGGACTAGCGAATGAGCAGTTCTTC.

Only a few counts were recorded for this clonotype. CDR3 bases: TGTGCCAGCAGCTTAGATGGACAGATGAATTCACCCCTCCACTTT. This translates into CASSLDGQMNSPLHF. The chain employs TRBV7-9 and TRBJ1-6; D possibly corresponds to TRBD1 (6 bases). The CDR3 has 15 amino acids. Germline CDR1 SEHNR, CDR2 FQNEAQ (reference sequence). The V end was cut by 1 base, the J end by 7 bases, with 11 bases between.

This clonotype has ten or more counts. This chain connects TRBV10-2 to TRBJ1-5, with TRBD1 identical over 8 bases. CDR1 is WSHSY, CDR2 SAAADI, per germline. The CDR3 length is 14 residues. The V and J ends lost 0 bases and 5 bases, in that order; junction bases with no gene match: 0. The CDR3 reads CASSESTGDQPQHF. The DNA of the CDR3 is TGCGCCAGCAGTGAGTCGACAGGGGATCAGCCCCAGCATTTT.

The chain is built from TRBV6-1 and TRBJ1-1; D possibly corresponds to TRBD1 (5 bases). V lost 5 bases, J lost 2 bases, and 18 bases lay in between. The V gene's germline CDR1 is MNHNS and CDR2 SASEGT. There are 16 residues in the CDR3. The DNA for the CDR3 is TGTGCCAGCAGTCTACTGAAACGGGACCCTAACACTGAAGCTTTCTTT. Translated, it gives CASSLLKRDPNTEAFF.

Ten or more counts support this clonotype. The V and J genes are TRBV7-2 and TRBJ2-3; TRBD2 agrees at 13 bases. This CDR3 contains 18 residues. From germline, CDR1 is SGHTA and CDR2 FQGNSA. V was clipped by 5 bases and J by 1 base; unmatched bases: 9. The chain's CDR3 is CASSGGTGLAGGTDTQYF. The CDR3 region has the DNA TGTGCCAGCAGCGGGGGTACCGGACTAGCGGGGGGCACAGATACGCAGTATTTT.

In this sample, this clonotype turned up many times. The rearrangement links TRBV7-2 to TRBJ2-3; 7 nucleotides agree with TRBD2. V gave up 2 bases and J gave up 0 bases; unmatched junction bases: 2. The germline V gene has CDR1 SGHTA and CDR2 FQGNSA. CDR3 length equals 15 residues. The CDR3 DNA reads TGTGCCAGCAGCTTACTAGCGGTCAGCACAGATACGCAGTATTTT. It yields the protein CASSLLAVSTDTQYF.

Ten or more counts support this clonotype. V is TRBV11-2 and J is TRBJ2-6; D gene uncertain. CDR1 is SGHAT, CDR2 FQNNGV, per germline. V was shortened by 5 bases and J by 4 bases, with 12 bases between the two germline ends. This CDR3 is built from 15 residues. The DNA for the CDR3 is TGTGCCAGCAGCGATGCGGTACGGGGGGCCAACGTCCTGACTTTC. This gives the protein CASSDAVRGANVLTF.

There are many counts of this clonotype. This chain joins TRBV28 and TRBJ2-7; 7 bases fit TRBD1. Per the germline V gene, CDR1 is MDHEN and CDR2 is SYDVKM. The CDR3 consists of 14 residues. The V gene end was trimmed by 5 bases and the J gene end by 3 bases; junction bases not matched to a gene: 7. In nucleotides, the CDR3 is TGTGCCAGCAGTACGAGACAGGGATACTACGAGCAGTACTTC. Protein: CASSTRQGYYEQYF.

This clonotype was counted only a few times. The rearrangement joins TRBV20-1 to TRBJ1-2, with 7 bases that match TRBD1. The V gene's germline CDR1 is DFQATT and CDR2 SNEGSKA (reference sequence). J gave up 4 bases and V 2 bases, and 7 bases lay outside the gene matches. The CDR3 sequence is 14 residues long. The CDR3 spells CSARPRDSFYGYTF. CDR3 bases: TGCAGTGCTAGACCCCGGGACAGCTTCTATGGCTACACCTTC.

The chain combines TRBV20-1 with TRBJ2-1; weak D call: TRBD2 (6 bases). The V end was cut by 2 bases, the J end by 7 bases, with 15 bases between. The CDR3 totals 14 residues. Germline V CDR1 and CDR2: DFQATT, SNEGSKA (reference sequence). CDR3 amino acids: CSARTEGGRNEQFF. CDR3 sequence (DNA): TGCAGTGCTAGAACAGAGGGAGGAAGGAATGAGCAGTTCTTC.